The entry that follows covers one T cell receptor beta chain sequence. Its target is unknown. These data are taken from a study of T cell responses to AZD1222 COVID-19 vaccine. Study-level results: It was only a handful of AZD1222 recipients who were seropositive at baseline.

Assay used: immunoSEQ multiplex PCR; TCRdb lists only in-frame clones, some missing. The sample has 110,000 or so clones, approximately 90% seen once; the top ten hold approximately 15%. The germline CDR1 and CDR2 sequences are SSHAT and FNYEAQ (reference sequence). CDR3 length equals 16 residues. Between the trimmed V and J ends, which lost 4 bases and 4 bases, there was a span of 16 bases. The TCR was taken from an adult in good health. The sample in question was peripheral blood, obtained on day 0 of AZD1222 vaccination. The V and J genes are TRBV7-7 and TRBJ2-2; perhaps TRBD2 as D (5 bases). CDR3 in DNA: TGTGCCAGCAGCTCCCCCGGAGGCATGGGCACCGGGGAGCTGTTTTTT. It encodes CASSSPGGMGTGELFF.